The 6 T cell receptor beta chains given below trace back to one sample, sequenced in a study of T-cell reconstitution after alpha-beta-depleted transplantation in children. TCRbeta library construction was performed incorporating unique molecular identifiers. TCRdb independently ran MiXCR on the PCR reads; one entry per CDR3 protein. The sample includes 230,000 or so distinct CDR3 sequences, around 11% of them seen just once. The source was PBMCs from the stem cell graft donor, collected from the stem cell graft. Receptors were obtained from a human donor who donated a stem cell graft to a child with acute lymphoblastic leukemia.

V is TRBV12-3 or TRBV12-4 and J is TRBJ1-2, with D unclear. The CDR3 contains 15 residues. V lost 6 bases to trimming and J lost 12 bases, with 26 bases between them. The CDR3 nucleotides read TGTGCCAGCAGGCGAAATGGCGGGCCCCCCGAAGGCGACACCTTC. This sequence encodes CASRRNGGPPEGDTF.

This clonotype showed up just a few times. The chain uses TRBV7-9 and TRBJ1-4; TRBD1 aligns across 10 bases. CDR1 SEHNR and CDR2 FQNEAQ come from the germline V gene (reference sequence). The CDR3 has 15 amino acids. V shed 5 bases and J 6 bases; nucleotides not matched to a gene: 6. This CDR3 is CASSRLGQGHEKLFF. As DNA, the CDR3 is TGTGCCAGCAGCCGTTTGGGACAGGGGCATGAAAAACTGTTTTTT.

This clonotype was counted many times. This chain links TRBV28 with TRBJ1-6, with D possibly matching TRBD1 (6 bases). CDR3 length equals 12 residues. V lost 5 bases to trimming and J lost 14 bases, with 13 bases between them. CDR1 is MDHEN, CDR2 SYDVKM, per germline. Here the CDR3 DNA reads TGTGCCAGCAGTAACCCAAGGGGGGCCCTCCACTTT. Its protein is CASSNPRGALHF.

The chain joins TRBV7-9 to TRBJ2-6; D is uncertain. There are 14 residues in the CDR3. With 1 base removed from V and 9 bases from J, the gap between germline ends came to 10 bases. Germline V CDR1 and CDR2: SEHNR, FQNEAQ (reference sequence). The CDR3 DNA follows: TGTGCCAGCAGCTTAGGAGTTGGTGTCAACGTCCTGACTTTC. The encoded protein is CASSLGVGVNVLTF.

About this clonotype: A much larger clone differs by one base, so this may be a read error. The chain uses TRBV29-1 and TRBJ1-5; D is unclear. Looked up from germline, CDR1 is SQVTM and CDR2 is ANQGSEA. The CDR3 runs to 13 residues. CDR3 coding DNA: TGCTGCGTTTCTCGGACGGAGGATCAGCCCCAGCATTTT. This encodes CCVSRTEDQPQHF.

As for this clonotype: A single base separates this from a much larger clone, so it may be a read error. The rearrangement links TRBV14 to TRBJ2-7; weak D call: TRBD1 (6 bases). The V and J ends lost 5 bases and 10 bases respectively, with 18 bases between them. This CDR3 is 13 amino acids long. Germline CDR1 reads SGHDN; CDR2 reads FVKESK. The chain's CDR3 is CASSLSQGSDQYF. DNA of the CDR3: TGTGCCAGCAGCTTATCACAGGGATCCGACCAGTACTTC.